The 9 T cell receptor beta chains below come from one sample, sequenced in a study of cytomegalovirus exposure and HLA in healthy donors. The PCR made use of 60 Vbeta and 13 Jbeta primers. Sequenced by immunoSEQ multiplex PCR; TCRdb stores in-frame clones only, minus some. The profile shows about 140,000 clones, 82% of them singletons. Sequencing input: PBMCs. These receptors were taken from a man between 18 and 35 years old in good health and CMV-seropositive.

This sequence joins TRBV6-1 and TRBJ2-7, with 7 bases aligning to TRBD2. The junction had 8 bases not matched to a gene; V was cut back by 6 bases and J by 0 bases. The CDR3 has 15 residues. The germline CDR1 and CDR2 sequences are MNHNS and SASEGT. The CDR3 DNA reads as TGTGCCAGCAGGCCCCGGGGGGAAAGCTCCTACGAGCAGTACTTC. Amino acid sequence: CASRPRGESSYEQYF.

In this sample, this clone turned up once. The V and J genes are TRBV5-4 and TRBJ2-3; 13 bases fit TRBD2. This CDR3 has 15 amino acids. Germline CDR1 reads SGHNT; CDR2 reads YYREEE (reference sequence). Trimming removed 4 bases from V and 5 bases from J; junction bases left unmatched: 4. The CDR3 is CASSRTSGSLDTQYF. In DNA, the CDR3 is TGTGCCAGCAGCCGGACTAGCGGGAGTCTAGATACGCAGTATTTT. Using reference TRBV5-4 and TRBJ2-3 for the parts outside the CDR3, the full variable domain is ETGVTQSPTHLIKTRGQQVTLRCSSQSGHNTVSWYQQALGQGPQFIFQYYREEENGRGNFPPRFSGLQFPNYSSELNVNALELDDSALYLCASSRTSGSLDTQYFGPGTRLTVL.

The genes are TRBV7-9 and TRBJ1-2; D is perhaps TRBD1 (5 bases). Germline V gene sequence: CDR1 SEHNR, CDR2 FQNEAQ (reference sequence). The CDR3 consists of 15 residues. V was shortened by 5 bases and J by 4 bases, with 17 bases between the two germline ends. The CDR3 here is CASSPPAGSFYGYTF. The CDR3 nucleotides are TGTGCCAGCAGCCCCCCGGCAGGGTCATTCTATGGCTACACCTTC.

V is TRBV7-8 and J is TRBJ2-1, with TRBD2 identical over 9 bases. Per germline, CDR1 SGHVS and CDR2 FQNEAQ. The CDR3 contains 17 residues. The J segment lost 7 bases and the V segment lost 2 bases, leaving 12 bases of the junction unmatched. CDR3: CASSLPAGGAIGNEQFF. In DNA, the CDR3 is TGTGCCAGCAGCTTACCGGCGGGAGGGGCTATTGGGAATGAGCAGTTCTTC.

The V call is TRBV27, the J call TRBJ1-1; TRBD1 might be the D (5 bases). CDR1 and CDR2 (germline): MNHEY, SMNVEV (reference sequence). With 1 base removed from V and 1 base from J, the gap between germline ends came to 10 bases. The CDR3 extends over 15 amino acids. The CDR3 is CASSLYGASNTEAFF. The CDR3 DNA follows: TGTGCCAGCAGTTTATATGGGGCTTCGAACACTGAAGCTTTCTTT.

J is TRBJ2-7 and V is TRBV7-2, with TRBD2 matching 8 bases. The J segment lost 0 bases and the V segment lost 5 bases, leaving 6 bases of the junction unmatched. Per germline, CDR1 SGHTA and CDR2 FQGNSA. There are 15 residues in the CDR3. For the CDR3, the DNA is TGTGCCAGCAGCCCCGGGAGGGCCCTCTCCTACGAGCAGTACTTC. Amino acid sequence: CASSPGRALSYEQYF.

The chain couples TRBV19 to TRBJ2-3; D may be TRBD2 (6 bases). Deletions cut 6 bases from V and 4 bases from J, with 14 bases between. Germline CDR1 is LNHDA and CDR2 is SQIVND (reference sequence). The CDR3 runs 14 residues. CDR3 residues: CASRQEGRADTQYF. CDR3 DNA: TGTGCCAGTAGGCAGGAGGGCCGCGCAGATACGCAGTATTTT.

The CDR3 coding sequence is TGTGCCAGCAGTTACAGGCTAGCGGATCCTCAAGAGACCCAGTACTTC. The encoded protein is CASSYRLADPQETQYF. The chain combines TRBV6-5 with TRBJ2-5; 7 bases map to TRBD2. Losses at the gene ends were 2 bases for V and 2 bases for J; bases not matched to a gene: 8. Germline lookup yields CDR1 MNHEY and CDR2 SVGAGI. The CDR3 loop spans 16 amino acids.

CDR3 coding DNA: TGTGCCAGCAGCTTACAAGTCTACCGGGGTGCTAATGAAAAACTGTTTTTT. It yields the protein CASSLQVYRGANEKLFF. The chain is built from TRBV11-3 and TRBJ1-4, with no clear D. V gave up 2 bases and J gave up 3 bases, with 16 bases separating them. CDR3 length equals 17 residues. The germline V gene has CDR1 SGHNT and CDR2 YENEEA.